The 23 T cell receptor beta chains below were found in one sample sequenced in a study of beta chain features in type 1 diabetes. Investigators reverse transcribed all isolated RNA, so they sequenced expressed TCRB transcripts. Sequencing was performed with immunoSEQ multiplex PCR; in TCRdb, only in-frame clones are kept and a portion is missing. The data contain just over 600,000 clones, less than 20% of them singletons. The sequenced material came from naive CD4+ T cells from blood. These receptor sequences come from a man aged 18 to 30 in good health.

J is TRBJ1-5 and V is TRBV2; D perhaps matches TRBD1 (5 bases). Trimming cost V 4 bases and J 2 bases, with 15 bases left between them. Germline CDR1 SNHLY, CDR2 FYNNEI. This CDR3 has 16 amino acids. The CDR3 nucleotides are TGTGCCAGCAGTGTTGAAGGGGTTAGGGGCAATCAGCCCCAGCATTTT. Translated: CASSVEGVRGNQPQHF. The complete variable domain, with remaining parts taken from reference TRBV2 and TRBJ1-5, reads EPEVTQTPSHQVTQMGQEVILRCVPISNHLYFYWYRQILGQKVEFLVSFYNNEISEKSEIFDDQFSVERPDGSNFTLKIRSTKLEDSAMYFCASSVEGVRGNQPQHFGDGTRLSIL.

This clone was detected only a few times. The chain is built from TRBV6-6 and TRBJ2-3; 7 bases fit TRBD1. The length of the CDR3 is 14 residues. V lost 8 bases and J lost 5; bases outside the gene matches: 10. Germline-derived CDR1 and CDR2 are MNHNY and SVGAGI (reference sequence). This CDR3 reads CASRDSSVGDTQYF. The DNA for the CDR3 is TGTGCCAGCCGGGACAGCTCTGTGGGAGATACGCAGTATTTT.

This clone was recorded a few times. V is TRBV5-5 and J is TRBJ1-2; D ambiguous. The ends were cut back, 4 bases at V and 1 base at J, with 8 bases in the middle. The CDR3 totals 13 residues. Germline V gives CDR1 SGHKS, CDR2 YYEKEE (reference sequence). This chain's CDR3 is CASSLTDNYGYTF. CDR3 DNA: TGTGCCAGCAGCCTGACGGATAACTATGGCTACACCTTC. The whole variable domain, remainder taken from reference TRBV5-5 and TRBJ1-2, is DAGVTQSPTHLIKTRGQQVTLRCSPISGHKSVSWYQQVLGQGPQFIFQYYEKEERGRGNFPDRFSARQFPNYSSELNVNALLLGDSALYLCASSLTDNYGYTFGSGTRLTVV.

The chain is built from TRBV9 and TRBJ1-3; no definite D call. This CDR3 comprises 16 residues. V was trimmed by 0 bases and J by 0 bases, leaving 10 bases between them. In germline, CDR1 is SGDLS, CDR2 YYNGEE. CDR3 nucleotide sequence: TGTGCCAGCAGCGTAGTTGGCCAAAACTCTGGAAACACCATATATTTT. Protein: CASSVVGQNSGNTIYF. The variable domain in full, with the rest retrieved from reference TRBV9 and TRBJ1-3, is DSGVTQTPKHLITATGQRVTLRCSPRSGDLSVYWYQQSLDQGLQFLIQYYNGEERAKGNILERFSAQQFPDLHSELNLSSLELGDSALYFCASSVVGQNSGNTIYFGEGSWLTVV.

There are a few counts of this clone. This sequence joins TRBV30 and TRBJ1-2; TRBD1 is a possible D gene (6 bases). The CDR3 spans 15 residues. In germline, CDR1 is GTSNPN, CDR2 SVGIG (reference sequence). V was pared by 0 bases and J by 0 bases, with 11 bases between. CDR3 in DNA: TGTGCCTGGAGTGTAAAAGGGGGAGCTAACTATGGCTACACCTTC. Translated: CAWSVKGGANYGYTF.

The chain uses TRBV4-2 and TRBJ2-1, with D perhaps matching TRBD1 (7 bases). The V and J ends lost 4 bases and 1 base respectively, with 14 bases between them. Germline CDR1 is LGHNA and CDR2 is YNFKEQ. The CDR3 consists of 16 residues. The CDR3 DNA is TGTGCCAGCAGCCGATCAGGGGGGATTTCCTACAATGAGCAGTTCTTC. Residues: CASSRSGGISYNEQFF.

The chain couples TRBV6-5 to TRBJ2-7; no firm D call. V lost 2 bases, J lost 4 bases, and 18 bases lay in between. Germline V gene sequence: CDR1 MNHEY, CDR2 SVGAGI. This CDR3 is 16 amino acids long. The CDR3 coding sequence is TGTGCCAGCAGTTACGTCCCGTTCAGCGTAAGGTACGAGCAGTACTTC. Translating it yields CASSYVPFSVRYEQYF.

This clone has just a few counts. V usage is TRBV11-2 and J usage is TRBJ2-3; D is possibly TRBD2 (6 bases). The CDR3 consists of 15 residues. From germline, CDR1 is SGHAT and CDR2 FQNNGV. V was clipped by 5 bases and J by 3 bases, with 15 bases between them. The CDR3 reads CASSPRGAGTDTQYF. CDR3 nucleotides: TGTGCCAGCAGCCCCCGTGGGGCGGGAACAGATACGCAGTATTTT.

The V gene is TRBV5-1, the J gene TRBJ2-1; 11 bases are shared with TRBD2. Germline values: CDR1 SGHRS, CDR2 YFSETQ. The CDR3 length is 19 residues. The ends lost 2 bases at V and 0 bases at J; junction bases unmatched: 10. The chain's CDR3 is CASSFRGLAGYSSYNEQFF. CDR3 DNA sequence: TGCGCCAGCAGCTTTAGAGGACTAGCGGGTTATAGCTCCTACAATGAGCAGTTCTTC.

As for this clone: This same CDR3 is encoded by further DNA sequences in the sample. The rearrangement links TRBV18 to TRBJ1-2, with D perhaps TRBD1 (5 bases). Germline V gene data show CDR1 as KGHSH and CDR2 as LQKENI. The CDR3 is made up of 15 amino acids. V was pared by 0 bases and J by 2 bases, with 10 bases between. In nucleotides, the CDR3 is TGTGCCAGCTCACCACCGGCGGGGCCGAACTATGGCTACACCTTC. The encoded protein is CASSPPAGPNYGYTF. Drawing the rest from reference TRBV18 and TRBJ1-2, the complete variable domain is NAGVMQNPRHLVRRRGQEARLRCSPMKGHSHVYWYRQLPEEGLKFMVYLQKENIIDESGMPKERFSAEFPKEGPSILRIQQVVRGDSAAYFCASSPPAGPNYGYTFGSGTRLTVV.

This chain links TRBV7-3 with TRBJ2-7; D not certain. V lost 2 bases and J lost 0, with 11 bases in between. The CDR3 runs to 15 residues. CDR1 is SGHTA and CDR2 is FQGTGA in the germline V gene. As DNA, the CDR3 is TGTGCCAGCAGCTTAGGAGCCCAGAGCTCCTACGAGCAGTACTTC. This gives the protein CASSLGAQSSYEQYF.

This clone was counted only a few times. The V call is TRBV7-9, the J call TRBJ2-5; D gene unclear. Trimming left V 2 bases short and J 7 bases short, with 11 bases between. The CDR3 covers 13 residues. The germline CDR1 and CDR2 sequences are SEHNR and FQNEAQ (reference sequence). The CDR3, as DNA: TGTGCCAGCAGCTTAAAAGGTTTGGGGACCCAGTACTTC. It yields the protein CASSLKGLGTQYF.

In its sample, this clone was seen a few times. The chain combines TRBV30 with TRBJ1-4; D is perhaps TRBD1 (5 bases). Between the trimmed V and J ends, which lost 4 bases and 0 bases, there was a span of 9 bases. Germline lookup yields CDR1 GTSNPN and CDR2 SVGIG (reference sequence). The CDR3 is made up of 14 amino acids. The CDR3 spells CAWNLGPTNEKLFF. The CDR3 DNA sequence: TGTGCCTGGAACCTGGGGCCAACTAATGAAAAACTGTTTTTT. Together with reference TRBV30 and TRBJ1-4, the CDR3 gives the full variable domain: SQTIHQWPATLVQPVGSPLSLECTVEGTSNPNLYWYRQAAGRGLQLLFYSVGIGQISSEVPQNLSASRPQDRQFILSSKKLLLSDSGFYLCAWNLGPTNEKLFFGSGTQLSVL.

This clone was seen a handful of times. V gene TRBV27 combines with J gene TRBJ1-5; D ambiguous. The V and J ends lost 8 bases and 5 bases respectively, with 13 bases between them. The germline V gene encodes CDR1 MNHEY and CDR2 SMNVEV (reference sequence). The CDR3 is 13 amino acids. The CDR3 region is CASANLKDQPQHF. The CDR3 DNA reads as TGTGCCAGCGCCAACCTTAAGGATCAGCCCCAGCATTTT.

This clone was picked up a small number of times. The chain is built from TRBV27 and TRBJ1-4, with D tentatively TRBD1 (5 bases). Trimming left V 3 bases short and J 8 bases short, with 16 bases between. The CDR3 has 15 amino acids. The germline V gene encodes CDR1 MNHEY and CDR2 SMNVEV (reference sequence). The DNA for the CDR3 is TGTGCCAGCAGTTTTCTTCTCAGGGTTGGCGAAAAACTGTTTTTT. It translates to CASSFLLRVGEKLFF.

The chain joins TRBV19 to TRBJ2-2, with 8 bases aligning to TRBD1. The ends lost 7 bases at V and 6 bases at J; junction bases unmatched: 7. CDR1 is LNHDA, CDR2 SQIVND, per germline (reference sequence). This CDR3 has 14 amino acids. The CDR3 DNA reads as TGTGCCAGTAATCCCACAGGGGGGTCCGGGGAGCTGTTTTTT. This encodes CASNPTGGSGELFF.

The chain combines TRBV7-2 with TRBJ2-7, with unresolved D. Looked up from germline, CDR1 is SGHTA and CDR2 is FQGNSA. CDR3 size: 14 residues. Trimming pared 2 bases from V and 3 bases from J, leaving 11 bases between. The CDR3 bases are TGTGCCAGCAGCTTATTGGTATGGGGCTACGAGCAGTACTTC. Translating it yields CASSLLVWGYEQYF.

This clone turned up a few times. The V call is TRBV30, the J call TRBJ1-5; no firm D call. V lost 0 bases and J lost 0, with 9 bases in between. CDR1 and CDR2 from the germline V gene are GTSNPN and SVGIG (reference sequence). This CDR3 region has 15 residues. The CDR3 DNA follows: TGTGCCTGGAGTGTAAGTAGCCATAGCAATCAGCCCCAGCATTTT. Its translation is CAWSVSSHSNQPQHF.

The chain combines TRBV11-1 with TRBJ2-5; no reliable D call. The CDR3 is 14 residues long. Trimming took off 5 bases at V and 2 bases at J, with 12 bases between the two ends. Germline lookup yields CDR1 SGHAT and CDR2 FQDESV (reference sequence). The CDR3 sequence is CASSIRTDQETQYF. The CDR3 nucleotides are TGTGCCAGCAGCATCCGGACGGATCAAGAGACCCAGTACTTC.

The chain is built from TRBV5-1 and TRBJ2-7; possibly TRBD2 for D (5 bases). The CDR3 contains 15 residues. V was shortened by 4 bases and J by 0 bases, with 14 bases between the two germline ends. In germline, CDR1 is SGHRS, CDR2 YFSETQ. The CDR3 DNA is TGCGCCAGCAGCCTGGAGGTGTTAAGCTCCTACGAGCAGTACTTC. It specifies CASSLEVLSSYEQYF.

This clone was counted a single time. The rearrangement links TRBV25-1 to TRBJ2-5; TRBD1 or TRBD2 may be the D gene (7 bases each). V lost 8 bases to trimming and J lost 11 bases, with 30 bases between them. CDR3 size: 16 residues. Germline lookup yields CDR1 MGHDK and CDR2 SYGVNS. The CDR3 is CASPPAGQLPYEEQYF. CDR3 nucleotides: TGTGCCAGCCCGCCAGCGGGACAGCTCCCTTATGAGGAGCAGTACTTC.

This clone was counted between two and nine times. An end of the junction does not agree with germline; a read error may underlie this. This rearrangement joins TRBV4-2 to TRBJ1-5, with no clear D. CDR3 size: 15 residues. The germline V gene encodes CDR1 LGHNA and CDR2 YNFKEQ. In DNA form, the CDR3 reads TGTGCCAGCAGCCAAGCCGGTACTGTGAATCGGCCCCAGCATTTT. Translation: CASSQAGTVNRPQHF.

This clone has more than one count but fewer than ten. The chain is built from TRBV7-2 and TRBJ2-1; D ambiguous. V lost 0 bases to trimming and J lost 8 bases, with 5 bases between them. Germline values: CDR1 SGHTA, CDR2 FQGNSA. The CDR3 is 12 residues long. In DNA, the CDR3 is TGTGCCAGCAGCTTAGCAAGGGATGAGCAGTTCTTC. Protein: CASSLARDEQFF.